The source of this T cell receptor (beta chain) is a study of control samples from healthy donors and cancer patients. From germline, CDR1 is KGHDR and CDR2 SFDVKD. The length of the CDR3 is 15 residues. V gave up 4 bases and J gave up 3 bases; unmatched junction bases: 3. TCRdb keeps only in-frame clones here, not all; method: immunoSEQ multiplex PCR. The data show roughly 150,000 clones, around nine tenths seen once. The sample comprised blood. This chain links TRBV24-1 with TRBJ1-4; 8 bases line up with TRBD1. The clonotype originates from a man aged 25-45 years in good health. CDR3 DNA sequence: TGTGCCACCAGTGAATCAGGGGGCCCTAATGAAAAACTGTTTTTT. Translation: CATSESGGPNEKLFF.